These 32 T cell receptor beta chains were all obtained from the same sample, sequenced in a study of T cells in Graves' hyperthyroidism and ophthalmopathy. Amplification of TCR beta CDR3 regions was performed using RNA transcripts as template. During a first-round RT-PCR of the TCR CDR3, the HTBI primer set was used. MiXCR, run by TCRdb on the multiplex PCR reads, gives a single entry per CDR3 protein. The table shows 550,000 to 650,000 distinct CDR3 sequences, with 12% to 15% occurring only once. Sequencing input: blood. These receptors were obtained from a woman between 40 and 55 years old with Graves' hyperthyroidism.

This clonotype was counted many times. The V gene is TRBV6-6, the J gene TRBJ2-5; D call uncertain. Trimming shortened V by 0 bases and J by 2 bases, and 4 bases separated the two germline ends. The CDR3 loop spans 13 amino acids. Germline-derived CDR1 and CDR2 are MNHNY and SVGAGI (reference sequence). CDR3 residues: CASSYSWQETQYF. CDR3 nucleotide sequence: TGTGCCAGCAGTTACTCATGGCAAGAGACCCAGTACTTC.

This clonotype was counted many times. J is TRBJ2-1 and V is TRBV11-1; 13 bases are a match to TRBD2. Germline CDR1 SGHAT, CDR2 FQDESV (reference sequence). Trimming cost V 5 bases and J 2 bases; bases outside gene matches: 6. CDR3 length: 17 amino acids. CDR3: CASSLWTSGSPYNEQFF. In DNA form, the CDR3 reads TGTGCCAGCAGCCTTTGGACTAGCGGGAGTCCCTACAATGAGCAGTTCTTC.

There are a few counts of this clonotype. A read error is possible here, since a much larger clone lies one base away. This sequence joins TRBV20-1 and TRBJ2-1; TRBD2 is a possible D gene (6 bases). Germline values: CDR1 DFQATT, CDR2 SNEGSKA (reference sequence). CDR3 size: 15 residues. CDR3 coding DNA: TGCAGTGCTAGAGATGGGACGGGAGTCAACAATGGGCAGTTCTTC. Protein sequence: CSARDGTGVNNGQFF.

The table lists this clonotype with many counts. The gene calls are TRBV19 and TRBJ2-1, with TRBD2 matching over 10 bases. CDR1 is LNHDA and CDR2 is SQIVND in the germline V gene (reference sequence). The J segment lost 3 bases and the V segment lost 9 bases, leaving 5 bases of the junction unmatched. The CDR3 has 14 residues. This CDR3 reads CASQREGLYNEQFF. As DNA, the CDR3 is TGTGCCAGCCAGCGGGAGGGGCTCTACAATGAGCAGTTCTTC.

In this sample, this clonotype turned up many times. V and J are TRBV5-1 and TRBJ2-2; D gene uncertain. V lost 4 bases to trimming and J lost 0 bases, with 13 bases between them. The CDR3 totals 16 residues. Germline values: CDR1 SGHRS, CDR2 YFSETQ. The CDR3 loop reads CASSLPDTANTGELFF. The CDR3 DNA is TGCGCCAGCAGCCTGCCTGACACCGCGAACACCGGGGAGCTGTTTTTT.

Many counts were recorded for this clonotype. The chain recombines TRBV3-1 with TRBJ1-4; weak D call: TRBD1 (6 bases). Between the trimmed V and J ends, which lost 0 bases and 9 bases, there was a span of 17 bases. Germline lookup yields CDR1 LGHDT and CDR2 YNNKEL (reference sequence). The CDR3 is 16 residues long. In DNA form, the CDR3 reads TGTGCCAGCAGCCAAGATTCGTGGACAGCCGGTCAAAAACTGTTTTTT. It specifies CASSQDSWTAGQKLFF.

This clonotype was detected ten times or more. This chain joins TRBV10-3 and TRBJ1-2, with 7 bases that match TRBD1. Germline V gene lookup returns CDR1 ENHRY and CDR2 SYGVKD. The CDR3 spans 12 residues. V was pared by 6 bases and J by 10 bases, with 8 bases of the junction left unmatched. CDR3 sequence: CAISMDRSDYTF. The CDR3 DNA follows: TGTGCCATCAGCATGGACAGGTCGGACTACACCTTC.

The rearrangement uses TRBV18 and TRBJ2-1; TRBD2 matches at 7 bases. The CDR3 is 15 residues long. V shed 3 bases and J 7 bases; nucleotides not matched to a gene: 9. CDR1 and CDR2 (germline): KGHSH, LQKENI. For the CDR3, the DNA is TGTGCCAGCTCACCGGGGAGCGGGACGGGGAATGAGCAGTTCTTC. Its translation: CASSPGSGTGNEQFF.

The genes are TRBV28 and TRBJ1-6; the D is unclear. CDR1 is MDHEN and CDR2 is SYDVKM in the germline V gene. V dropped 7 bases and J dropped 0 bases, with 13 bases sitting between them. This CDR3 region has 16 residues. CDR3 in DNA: TGTGCCAGCACCCTAAAGGAGAGCTCCTATAATTCACCCCTCCACTTT. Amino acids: CASTLKESSYNSPLHF.

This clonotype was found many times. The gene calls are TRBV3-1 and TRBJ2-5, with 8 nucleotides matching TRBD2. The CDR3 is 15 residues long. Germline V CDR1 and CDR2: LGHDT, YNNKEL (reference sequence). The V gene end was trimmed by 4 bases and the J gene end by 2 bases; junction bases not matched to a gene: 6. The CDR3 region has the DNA TGTGCCAGCAGCCCCTTAATAGCGGGACAAGAGACCCAGTACTTC. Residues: CASSPLIAGQETQYF.

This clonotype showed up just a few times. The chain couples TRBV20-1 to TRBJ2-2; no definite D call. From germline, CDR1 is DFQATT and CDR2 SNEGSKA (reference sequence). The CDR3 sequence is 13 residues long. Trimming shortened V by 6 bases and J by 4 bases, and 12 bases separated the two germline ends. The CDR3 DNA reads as TGCAGTGCAGGATGGTTGGCCACCGGGGAGCTGTTTTTT. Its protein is CSAGWLATGELFF.

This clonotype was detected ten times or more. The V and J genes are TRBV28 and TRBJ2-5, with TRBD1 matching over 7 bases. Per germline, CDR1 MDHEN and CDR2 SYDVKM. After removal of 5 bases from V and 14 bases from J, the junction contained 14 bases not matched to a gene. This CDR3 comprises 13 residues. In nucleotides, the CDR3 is TGTGCCAGCAGTCTCCTGGAGACAGGGCCCTTTTACTTC. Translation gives CASSLLETGPFYF.

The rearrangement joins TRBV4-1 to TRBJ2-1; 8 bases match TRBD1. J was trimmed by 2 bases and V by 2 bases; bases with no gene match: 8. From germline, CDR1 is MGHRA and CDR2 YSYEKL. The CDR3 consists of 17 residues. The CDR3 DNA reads TGCGCCAGCAGCCAAACGACAGGGGATGGGCCCTACAATGAGCAGTTCTTC. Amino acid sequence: CASSQTTGDGPYNEQFF.

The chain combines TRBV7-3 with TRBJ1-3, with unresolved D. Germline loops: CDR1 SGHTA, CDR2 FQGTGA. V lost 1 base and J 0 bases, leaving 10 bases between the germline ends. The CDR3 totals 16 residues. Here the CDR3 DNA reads TGTGCCAGCAGCTTAAAAGGGCCAGACTCTGGAAACACCATATATTTT. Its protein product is CASSLKGPDSGNTIYF.

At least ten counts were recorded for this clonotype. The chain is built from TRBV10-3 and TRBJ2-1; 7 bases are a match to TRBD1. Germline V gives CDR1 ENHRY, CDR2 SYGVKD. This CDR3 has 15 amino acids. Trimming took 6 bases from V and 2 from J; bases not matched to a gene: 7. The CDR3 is CAIRRETGTYNEQFF. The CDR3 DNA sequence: TGTGCCATCAGAAGGGAGACAGGGACCTACAATGAGCAGTTCTTC.

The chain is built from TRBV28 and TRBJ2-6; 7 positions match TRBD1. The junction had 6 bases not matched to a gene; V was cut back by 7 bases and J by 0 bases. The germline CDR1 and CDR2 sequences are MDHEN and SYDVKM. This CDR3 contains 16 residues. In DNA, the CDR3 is TGTGCCAGCACCGAAGGGACAGCCTCTGGGGCCAACGTCCTGACTTTC. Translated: CASTEGTASGANVLTF.

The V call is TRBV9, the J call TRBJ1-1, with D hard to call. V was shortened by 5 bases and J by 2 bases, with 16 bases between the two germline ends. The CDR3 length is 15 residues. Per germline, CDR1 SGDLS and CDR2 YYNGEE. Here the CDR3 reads CASRGSDTHNTEAFF. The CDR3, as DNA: TGTGCCAGCAGAGGATCAGACACCCATAACACTGAAGCTTTCTTT.

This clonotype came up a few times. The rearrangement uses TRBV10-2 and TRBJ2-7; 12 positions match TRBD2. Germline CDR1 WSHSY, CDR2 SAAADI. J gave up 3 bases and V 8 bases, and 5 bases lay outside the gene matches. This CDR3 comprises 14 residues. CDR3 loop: CASGAGLAGYEQYF. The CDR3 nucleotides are TGCGCCAGCGGGGCGGGACTAGCGGGCTACGAGCAGTACTTC.

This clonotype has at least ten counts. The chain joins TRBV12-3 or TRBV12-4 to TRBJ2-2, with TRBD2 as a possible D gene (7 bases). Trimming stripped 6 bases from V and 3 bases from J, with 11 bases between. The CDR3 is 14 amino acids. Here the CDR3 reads CASRRGGDTGELFF. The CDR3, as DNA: TGTGCCAGCAGAAGAGGGGGGGACACCGGGGAGCTGTTTTTT.

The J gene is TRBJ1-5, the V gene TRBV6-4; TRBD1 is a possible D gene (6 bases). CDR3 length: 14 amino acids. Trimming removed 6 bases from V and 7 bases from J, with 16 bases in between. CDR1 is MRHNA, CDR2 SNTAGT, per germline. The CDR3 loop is CASRGFSGGQPQHF. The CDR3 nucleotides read TGTGCCAGCAGGGGATTTTCGGGGGGCCAGCCCCAGCATTTT.

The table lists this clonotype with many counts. Here the CDR3 DNA reads TGCGCCAGCAGCTTGGATGCTGGGACAGCTTTTGAAGCTTTCTTT. Protein sequence: CASSLDAGTAFEAFF. The rearrangement uses TRBV5-1 and TRBJ1-1; 7 positions match TRBD1. The CDR3 length is 15 residues. The V gene's germline CDR1 is SGHRS and CDR2 YFSETQ. V was clipped by 0 bases and J by 7 bases; unmatched bases: 9.

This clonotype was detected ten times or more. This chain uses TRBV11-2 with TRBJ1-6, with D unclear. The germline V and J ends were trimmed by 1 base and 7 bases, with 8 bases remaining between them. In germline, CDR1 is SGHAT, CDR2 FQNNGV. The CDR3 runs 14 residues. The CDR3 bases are TGTGCCAGCAGCTTAGTTCGAGGGAATTCACCCCTCCACTTT. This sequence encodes CASSLVRGNSPLHF.

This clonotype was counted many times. In nucleotides, the CDR3 is TGTGCCAGCAGTTTAATTGGTGGGGGAGAGCAGCCCCAGCATTTT. It yields the protein CASSLIGGGEQPQHF. The chain is built from TRBV12-3 or TRBV12-4 and TRBJ1-5; perhaps TRBD1 as D (5 bases). Trimming stripped 2 bases from V and 7 bases from J, with 15 bases between. The CDR3 has 15 amino acids.

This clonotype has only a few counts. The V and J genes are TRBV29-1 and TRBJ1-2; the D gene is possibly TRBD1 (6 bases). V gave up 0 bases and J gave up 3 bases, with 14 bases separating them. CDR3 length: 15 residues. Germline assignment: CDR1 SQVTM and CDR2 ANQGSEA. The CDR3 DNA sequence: TGCAGCGTTGAAGATCCACGGGGGGCTTACTATGGCTACACCTTC. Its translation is CSVEDPRGAYYGYTF.

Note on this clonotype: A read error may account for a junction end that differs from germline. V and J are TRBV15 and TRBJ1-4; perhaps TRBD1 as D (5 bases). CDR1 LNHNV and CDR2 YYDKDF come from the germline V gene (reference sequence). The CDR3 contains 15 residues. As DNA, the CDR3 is TGTGCCTCCAGCCCGAGGACACAAACTAATGAAAAACTGTTTTTT. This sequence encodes CASSPRTQTNEKLFF.

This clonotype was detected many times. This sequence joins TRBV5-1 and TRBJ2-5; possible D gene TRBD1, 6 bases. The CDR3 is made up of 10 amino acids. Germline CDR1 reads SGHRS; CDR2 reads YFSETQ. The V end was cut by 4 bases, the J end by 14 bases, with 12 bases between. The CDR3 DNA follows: TGCGCCAGCAGCCAGACAGGCTCCTACTTC. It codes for CASSQTGSYF.

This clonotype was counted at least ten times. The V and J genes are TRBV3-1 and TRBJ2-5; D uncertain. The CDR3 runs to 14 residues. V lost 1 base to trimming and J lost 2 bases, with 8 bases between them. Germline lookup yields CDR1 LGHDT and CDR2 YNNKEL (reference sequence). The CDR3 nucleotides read TGTGCCAGCAGCCAAGGGGGTGGACAAGAGACCCAGTACTTC. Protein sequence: CASSQGGGQETQYF.

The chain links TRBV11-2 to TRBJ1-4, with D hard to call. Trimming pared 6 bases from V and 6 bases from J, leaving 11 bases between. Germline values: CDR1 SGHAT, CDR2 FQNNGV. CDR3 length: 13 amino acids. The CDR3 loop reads CASSPGEHEKLFF. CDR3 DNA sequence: TGTGCCAGCAGTCCGGGAGAGCATGAAAAACTGTTTTTT. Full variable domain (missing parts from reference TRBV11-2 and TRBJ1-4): EAGVAQSPRYKIIEKRQSVAFWCNPISGHATLYWYQQILGQGPKLLIQFQNNGVVDDSQLPKDRFSAERLKGVDSTLKIQPAKLEDSAVYLCASSPGEHEKLFFGSGTQLSVL.

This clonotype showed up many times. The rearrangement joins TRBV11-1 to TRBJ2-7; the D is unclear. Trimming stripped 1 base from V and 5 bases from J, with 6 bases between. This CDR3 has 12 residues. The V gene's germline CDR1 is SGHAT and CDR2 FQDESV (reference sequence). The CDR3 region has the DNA TGTGCCAGCAGCTTAGTGCGTGACGAGCAGTACTTC. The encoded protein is CASSLVRDEQYF.

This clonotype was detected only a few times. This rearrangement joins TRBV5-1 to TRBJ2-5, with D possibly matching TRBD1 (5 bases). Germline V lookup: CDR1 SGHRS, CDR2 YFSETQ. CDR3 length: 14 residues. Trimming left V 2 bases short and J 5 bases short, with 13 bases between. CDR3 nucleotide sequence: TGCGCCAGCAGCTTCCCCGACAGAGCGGAGACCCAGTACTTC. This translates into CASSFPDRAETQYF.

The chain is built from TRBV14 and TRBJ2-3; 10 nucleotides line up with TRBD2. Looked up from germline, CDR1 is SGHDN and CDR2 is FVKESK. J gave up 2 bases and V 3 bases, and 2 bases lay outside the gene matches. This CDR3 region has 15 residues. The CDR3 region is CASSHTSGDTDTQYF. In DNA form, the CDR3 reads TGTGCCAGCAGCCACACTAGCGGGGACACAGATACGCAGTATTTT.

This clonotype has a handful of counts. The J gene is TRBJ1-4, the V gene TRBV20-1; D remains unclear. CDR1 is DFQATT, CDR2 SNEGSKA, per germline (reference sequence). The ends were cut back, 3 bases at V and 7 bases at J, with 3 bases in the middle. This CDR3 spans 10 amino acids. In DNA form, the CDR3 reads TGCAGTGCTAGGGCTGAAAAACTGTTTTTT. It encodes CSARAEKLFF.